The rows below give T cell receptor beta chains drawn from one sample of a study of blood T cell repertoires in COVID-19. Some clones are missing from TCRdb's copy, which holds only in-frame ones; the method was immunoSEQ multiplex PCR. The sample consists of roughly 140,000 clones, 70% to 90% of them appearing once. Sequencing input: peripheral blood. The receptors were sampled from an older woman with COVID-19, enrolled during active disease. Both conserved end residues are part of each CDR3. The D gene is left open where the match is weak. Size is stated for part of the rows, as once, few or many counts, or as a class when the clone is expanded.

D | size | J | V | CDR3 | DNA
TRBD1 | - | TRBJ1-6 | TRBV6-2/TRBV6-3 | CASSYVRDRGLGSPLHF | TGTGCCAGCAGTTACGTCCGGGACAGGGGGCTTGGTTCACCCCTCCACTTT
- | few | TRBJ1-1 | TRBV9 | CASSPQGTEAFF | TGTGCCAGCAGCCCACAGGGAACTGAAGCTTTCTTT
- | - | TRBJ2-2 | TRBV11-3 | CASSQSGFYTGELFF | TGTGCCAGCAGCCAGAGCGGATTTTACACCGGGGAGCTGTTTTTT
- | - | TRBJ2-5 | TRBV7-2 | CASSFFGEKETQYF | TGTGCCAGCAGCTTTTTCGGGGAGAAAGAGACCCAGTACTTC
TRBD1 | - | TRBJ1-2 | TRBV7-9 | CASSGRGGGDGYTF | TGTGCCAGCAGCGGTCGTGGAGGGGGCGATGGCTACACCTTC
TRBD1 | - | TRBJ1-3 | TRBV11-2 | CASGPTGTNSGNTIYF | TGTGCCAGCGGCCCGACAGGGACCAACTCTGGAAACACCATATATTTT
- | - | TRBJ2-2 | TRBV19 | CASSINLVAGELFF | TGTGCCAGTAGTATAAATTTAGTTGCCGGGGAGCTGTTTTTT
TRBD2 | - | TRBJ2-3 | TRBV7-2 | CASSPGGVRTDTQYF | TGTGCCAGCAGTCCCGGGGGGGTTCGCACAGATACGCAGTATTTT
TRBD2 | - | TRBJ2-3 | TRBV5-1 | CASRRTSGGAVSTDTQYF | TGCGCCAGCAGAAGGACTAGCGGGGGGGCCGTTTCCACAGATACGCAGTATTTT
- | - | TRBJ1-2 | TRBV6-5 | CASSPSAGLFGYTF | TGTGCCAGCAGCCCATCGGCAGGGCTGTTCGGCTACACCTTC
- | - | TRBJ2-2 | TRBV9 | CASSVGTGWAGELFF | TGTGCCAGCAGCGTAGGAACAGGGTGGGCCGGGGAGCTGTTTTTT
- | once | TRBJ2-5 | TRBV5-4 | CASGFRGRETQYF | TGTGCCAGCGGTTTCAGGGGCCGGGAGACCCAGTACTTC
- | - | TRBJ2-4 | TRBV2 | CASTAGVNIQYF | TGTGCCAGCACGGCCGGGGTTAACATTCAGTACTTC
TRBD1 | - | TRBJ2-1 | TRBV24-1 | CATSGSRDRVDEQFF | TGTGCCACCAGTGGAAGCCGGGACAGGGTAGATGAGCAGTTCTTC
TRBD2 | - | TRBJ2-3 | TRBV28 | CASSPFSSGASTDTQYF | TGTGCCAGCAGTCCTTTTTCTAGCGGGGCTAGCACAGATACGCAGTATTTT
- | once | TRBJ1-1 | TRBV5-1 | CASSPGTLDTEAFF | TGCGCCAGCAGTCCCGGGACACTCGACACTGAAGCTTTCTTT
TRBD2 | - | TRBJ2-3 | TRBV3-1/TRBV3-2 | CASSQEIPKPLAGGPFVTDTQYF | TGTGCCAGCAGCCAAGAAATCCCCAAACCGCTAGCGGGGGGCCCATTTGTCACAGATACGCAGTATTTT
- | - | TRBJ1-6 | TRBV18 | CASSPSGLKYNSPLHF | TGTGCCAGCTCACCGTCAGGGTTGAAATATAATTCACCCCTCCACTTT